This T cell receptor (beta chain) was captured in a study of cytotoxic CD8 clonotypes in ibrutinib-treated CLL. About the research overall: By median roughly 69 months, 12 had progressed and about 15 stayed remitted; responses had been 2 complete and around 25 partial.

Library input was approximately 2.1 micrograms of DNA from cryopreserved PBMCs. Points on this clone: Its target is not known.

General study points: Clonality measured at baseline exceeded age-matched healthy donors, tracking circulating CD8+ T-cell counts.

Assay: immunoSEQ multiplex PCR; the TCRdb copy retains only in-frame clones and omits some. The table includes about 130,000 clones, about 76% detected once. This CDR3 is built from 12 residues. The V gene's germline CDR1 is MNHNY and CDR2 SVGAGI (reference sequence). V was trimmed by 6 bases and J by 4 bases, leaving 10 bases between them. This chain joins TRBV6-6 and TRBJ2-7; D uncertain. The receptor's source is a human donor with chronic lymphocytic leukemia. The sequenced sample was PBMCs, obtained after 24 months of ibrutinib treatment. CDR3 sequence (DNA): TGTGCCAGCAGCCCATGGCAGTACGAGCAGTACTTC. It specifies CASSPWQYEQYF.